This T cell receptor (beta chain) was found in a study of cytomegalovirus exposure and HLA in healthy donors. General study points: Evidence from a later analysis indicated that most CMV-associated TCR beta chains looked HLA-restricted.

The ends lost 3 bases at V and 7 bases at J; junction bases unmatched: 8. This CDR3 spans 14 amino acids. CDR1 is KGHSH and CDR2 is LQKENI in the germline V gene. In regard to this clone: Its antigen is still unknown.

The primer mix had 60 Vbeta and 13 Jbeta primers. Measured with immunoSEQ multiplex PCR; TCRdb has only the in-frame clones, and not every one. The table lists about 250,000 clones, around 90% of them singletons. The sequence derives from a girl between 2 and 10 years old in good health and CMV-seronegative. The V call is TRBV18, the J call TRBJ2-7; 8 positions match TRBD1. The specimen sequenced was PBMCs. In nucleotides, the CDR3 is TGTGCCAGCTCACCGCCAAGGACAGGGTCTGAGCAGTACTTC. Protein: CASSPPRTGSEQYF.